These 25 T cell receptor beta chains were sequenced from one sample in a study of spatial heterogeneity in lung cancer. TCRdb passed the 5' RACE reads through MiXCR, listing each CDR3 protein once. The repertoire includes 50,000 or so distinct CDR3 sequences, over 9.5% of them detected once, and around two fifths sits in the top ten. Time point indicated: sample taken at primary tumor resection. Sequencing covered unsorted whole RNA taken from tumor, nontumor lung or frozen PBMC. Specimen: PBMCs, collected at surgery. The receptors shown here come from a female donor with early-stage non-small cell lung cancer.

With respect to this clonotype: The junction departs from the called germline gene at one end, perhaps through a read error. The chain has TRBV29-1 and TRBJ1-2; TRBD1 matches 8 bases. This CDR3 comprises 14 residues. Looked up from germline, CDR1 is SQVTM and CDR2 is ANQGSEA. CDR3 DNA: TGCAGCGTCGAAGGGACAGGCCCCTTGGATGGCTACACCTTC. It is translated as CSVEGTGPLDGYTF.

This clonotype was recorded at least ten times. The chain employs TRBV5-4 and TRBJ2-5; no clear D gene. Per germline, CDR1 SGHNT and CDR2 YYREEE (reference sequence). The CDR3 totals 13 residues. Deletions cut 0 bases from V and 5 bases from J, with 8 bases between. The CDR3 protein is CASSLVPVETQYF. CDR3 nucleotides: TGTGCCAGCAGCTTGGTACCGGTTGAGACCCAGTACTTC.

This clonotype was picked up a small number of times. The CDR3 spells CASSKDTGGEPNTDTQYF. CDR3 bases: TGTGCCAGCAGCAAAGATACGGGGGGCGAACCGAACACAGATACGCAGTATTTT. The rearrangement joins TRBV21-1 to TRBJ2-3; the table calls TRBD1, which could not be checked here. TRBV21-1 is an annotated pseudogene. CDR3 length equals 18 residues.

V gene TRBV29-1 combines with J gene TRBJ1-1, with 7 bases fitting TRBD1. Germline assignment: CDR1 SQVTM and CDR2 ANQGSEA. This CDR3 is built from 13 residues. V shed 7 bases and J 0 bases; nucleotides not matched to a gene: 5. CDR3 amino acids: CSAWTGLNTEAFF. The CDR3 bases are TGCAGCGCTTGGACAGGATTGAACACTGAAGCTTTCTTT.

This clonotype was detected ten times or more. The CDR3 spells CATGSGGEQYF. In DNA, the CDR3 is TGTGCCACAGGGTCGGGTGGTGAGCAGTACTTC. V usage is TRBV12-3 or TRBV12-4 and J usage is TRBJ2-7; D may be TRBD1 (5 bases). This CDR3 spans 11 amino acids. V lost 10 bases and J 7 bases, leaving 14 bases between the germline ends.

The chain combines TRBV19 with TRBJ1-2; D unresolved. CDR1 and CDR2 (germline): LNHDA, SQIVND (reference sequence). Trimming took off 3 bases at V and 5 bases at J, with 13 bases between the two ends. The CDR3 loop spans 14 amino acids. The CDR3: CASSMNSGWYGYTF. CDR3 sequence (DNA): TGTGCCAGTAGTATGAACTCAGGATGGTATGGCTACACCTTC. The variable domain in full, with the rest retrieved from reference TRBV19 and TRBJ1-2, is DGGITQSPKYLFRKEGQNVTLSCEQNLNHDAMYWYRQDPGQGLRLIYYSQIVNDFQKGDIAEGYSVSREKKESFPLTVTSAQKNPTAFYLCASSMNSGWYGYTFGSGTRLTVV.

This chain uses TRBV6-5 with TRBJ1-5; possible D gene TRBD1, 5 bases. There are 16 residues in the CDR3. Looked up from germline, CDR1 is MNHEY and CDR2 is SVGAGI. V gave up 6 bases and J gave up 0 bases, with 15 bases separating them. CDR3 sequence (DNA): TGTGCCAGCAGGGAACAGGCCTTCAATAGCAATCAGCCCCAGCATTTT. Protein sequence: CASREQAFNSNQPQHF.

The genes are TRBV19 and TRBJ1-1, with D unclear. Trimming pared 1 base from V and 0 bases from J, leaving 15 bases between. Germline loops: CDR1 LNHDA, CDR2 SQIVND (reference sequence). This CDR3 spans 17 amino acids. CDR3 nucleotide sequence: TGTGCCAGTAGTATAGTACGTTTAGACGGATTGAACACTGAAGCTTTCTTT. Translating gives CASSIVRLDGLNTEAFF.

This clonotype was recorded a few times. V usage is TRBV7-9 and J usage is TRBJ1-2; the D gene is possibly TRBD1 (5 bases). Germline V gene lookup returns CDR1 SEHNR and CDR2 FQNEAQ (reference sequence). The CDR3 is made up of 17 amino acids. The V and J ends lost 2 bases and 4 bases respectively, with 20 bases between them. The CDR3 coding sequence is TGTGCCAGCAGCTTATCCGGGACCGACTCCCTGGCCTATGGCTACACCTTC. It translates to CASSLSGTDSLAYGYTF.

The rearrangement joins TRBV15 to TRBJ1-1; TRBD1 agrees at 8 bases. The V gene end was trimmed by 5 bases and the J gene end by 9 bases; junction bases not matched to a gene: 11. The CDR3 loop spans 14 amino acids. Germline V gene lookup returns CDR1 LNHNV and CDR2 YYDKDF (reference sequence). CDR3 residues: CATSRQDRAWKAFF. The DNA for the CDR3 is TGTGCCACCAGCCGACAGGACAGGGCCTGGAAAGCTTTCTTT.

The chain combines TRBV7-6 with TRBJ1-1; the match to TRBD1 covers 8 bases. CDR1 and CDR2 (germline): SGHVS, FNYEAQ. This CDR3 is 14 amino acids long. Losses at the gene ends were 4 bases for V and 4 bases for J; bases not matched to a gene: 5. The CDR3 region has the DNA TGTGCCAGCAGCTCACAGGGGGGCGGCACTGAAGCTTTCTTT. Protein product: CASSSQGGGTEAFF.

The rearrangement uses TRBV3-1 and TRBJ2-7, with TRBD1 matching over 10 bases. After removal of 4 bases from V and 3 bases from J, the junction contained 3 bases not matched to a gene. This CDR3 has 14 amino acids. Germline CDR1 and CDR2: LGHDT and YNNKEL (reference sequence). In DNA, the CDR3 is TGTGCCAGCAGCCTGGACAGGGGGTACTACGAGCAGTACTTC. It is translated as CASSLDRGYYEQYF.

The chain has TRBV19 and TRBJ2-7; D is uncertain. Trimming took off 3 bases at V and 7 bases at J, with 13 bases between the two ends. The CDR3 runs 13 residues. The V gene's germline CDR1 is LNHDA and CDR2 SQIVND (reference sequence). The DNA for the CDR3 is TGTGCCAGTAGTATCCGGGCCAAGGAGGAGCAGTACTTC. This codes for CASSIRAKEEQYF.

The rearrangement links TRBV6-4 to TRBJ2-2; 8 bases align to TRBD1. Germline V CDR1 and CDR2: MRHNA, SNTAGT. This CDR3 contains 14 residues. V gave up 8 bases and J gave up 7 bases; unmatched junction bases: 9. DNA of the CDR3: TGTGCCAGCCGTCCGGGACAGGCGTACGGGGAGCTGTTTTTT. The encoded protein is CASRPGQAYGELFF.

The table lists this clonotype with many counts. The CDR3 region has the DNA TGTGCCATCAGTTCCAACCCCGGGGCTCCTAAGCAGTATTTT. It yields the protein CAISSNPGAPKQYF. The rearrangement uses TRBV10-3 and TRBJ2-3; D may correspond to TRBD1 or TRBD2 (5 bases each). The CDR3 is 14 residues long. Germline V gives CDR1 ENHRY, CDR2 SYGVKD. Trimming removed 5 bases from V and 11 bases from J, with 20 bases in between.

This clonotype was counted at least ten times. The chain has TRBV20-1 and TRBJ2-4, with 10 bases matching TRBD2. The CDR3 loop spans 17 amino acids. Germline CDR1 reads DFQATT; CDR2 reads SNEGSKA (reference sequence). V lost 4 bases, J lost 0 bases, and 9 bases stayed unmatched. Here the CDR3 reads CSAMGAASGGAKNIQYF. Written as DNA, the CDR3 is TGCAGTGCTATGGGGGCGGCTAGCGGGGGAGCCAAAAACATTCAGTACTTC.

This clonotype was observed a few times. The chain employs TRBV29-1 and TRBJ2-3; 11 positions agree with TRBD1. The germline CDR1 and CDR2 sequences are SQVTM and ANQGSEA. With V trimmed by 8 bases and J by 5 bases, 9 bases remained unmatched. The CDR3 consists of 14 residues. The CDR3, as DNA: TGCAGCCCCCCCGCGGGACAGGGGGTAGATACGCAGTATTTT. Its protein product is CSPPAGQGVDTQYF.

As to this clonotype: A much more abundant neighbour one base away suggests this may be a read error. The rearrangement joins TRBV27 to TRBJ2-3; D is possibly TRBD2 (7 bases). Germline CDR1 MNHEY, CDR2 SMNVEV (reference sequence). The CDR3 covers 16 residues. CDR3 loop: CASSSRRGASTDAQYF. The CDR3 DNA follows: TGTGCCAGCAGTTCTCGCCGGGGGGCTAGCACAGATGCGCAGTATTTT.

The gene calls are TRBV21-1 and TRBJ1-4; the table's D call TRBD1 went unverified against the DNA. TRBV21-1 represents a pseudogene. CDR3 length: 16 residues. The CDR3 nucleotides are TGTGCCAGCAGCAAAGCTAAGGGGGGCAGCGACGAAAAACTGTTTTTT. As protein: CASSKAKGGSDEKLFF.

The sample holds many counts of this clonotype. The chain employs TRBV12-3 or TRBV12-4 and TRBJ1-6; 7 bases align to TRBD1. The CDR3 loop spans 15 amino acids. V shed 7 bases, J shed 1 base, and the junction held 4 bases outside the gene matches. CDR3 in DNA: TGTGCCAGCACCCGACAGGGATCCTATAATTCACCCCTCCACTTT. Its translation: CASTRQGSYNSPLHF.

The V gene is TRBV7-3, the J gene TRBJ1-1; 8 nucleotides line up with TRBD1. CDR1 and CDR2 (germline): SGHTA, FQGTGA. CDR3 length: 14 residues. After removal of 5 bases from V and 1 base from J, the junction contained 3 bases not matched to a gene. As DNA, the CDR3 is TGTGCCAGCAGCCAAACAGGGGGGAACACTGAAGCTTTCTTT. The encoded protein is CASSQTGGNTEAFF.

The gene calls are TRBV5-1 and TRBJ1-6, with TRBD1 matching 9 bases. Trimming took 7 bases from V and 5 from J; bases not matched to a gene: 4. Germline V gene data show CDR1 as SGHRS and CDR2 as YFSETQ. CDR3 length: 14 amino acids. The CDR3 region has the DNA TGCGCCAGCGGGAGGACAGGGGATAATTCACCCCTCCACTTT. Residues: CASGRTGDNSPLHF. Full variable domain (outside the CDR3, taken from reference TRBV5-1 and TRBJ1-6): KAGVTQTPRYLIKTRGQQVTLSCSPISGHRSVSWYQQTPGQGLQFLFEYFSETQRNKGNFPGRFSGRQFSNSRSEMNVSTLELGDSALYLCASGRTGDNSPLHFGNGTRLTVT.

The chain has TRBV28 and TRBJ2-1; 7 positions agree with TRBD1. The V gene end was trimmed by 6 bases and the J gene end by 8 bases; junction bases not matched to a gene: 7. The CDR3 runs to 13 residues. Germline CDR1 and CDR2: MDHEN and SYDVKM. The chain's CDR3 is CASSRHDRDEQFF. DNA for the CDR3: TGTGCCAGCAGCCGCCACGACAGGGATGAGCAGTTCTTC.

For the CDR3, the DNA is TGTGCCAGCAGCTTCCCCGGACAAGAGACCCAGTACTTC. Protein sequence: CASSFPGQETQYF. The chain carries TRBV7-6 and TRBJ2-5; D remains ambiguous. V was clipped by 3 bases and J by 2 bases, with 7 bases between them. This CDR3 region has 13 residues. Germline V CDR1 and CDR2: SGHVS, FNYEAQ.

The chain carries TRBV5-4 and TRBJ1-3, with a possible D match to TRBD1 (5 bases). This CDR3 region has 15 residues. Germline CDR1 and CDR2: SGHNT and YYREEE (reference sequence). V lost 2 bases and J lost 4, with 13 bases in between. The CDR3 bases are TGTGCCAGCAGCTTACGGCAGGGATCCGGAAACACCATATATTTT. Its translation is CASSLRQGSGNTIYF.